The 30 T cell receptor beta chains listed next were all sequenced from one sample in a study of T cell repertoires in cytomegalovirus infection. TCRdb recomputed calls from the reads with MiXCR, one row per CDR3 protein. The sample lists some 920,000 distinct CDR3 sequences; about a third were seen once. No antigen has been identified for these receptors. The sequencing here drew on cultured CD8+ T cells from PBMCs, taken from culture after CMV antigen stimulation. These receptors were taken from a human donor in good health (CMV status not recorded). Some clones in this sample may be carry-over from other donors' samples.

The chain combines TRBV20-1 with TRBJ2-1; 9 bases line up with TRBD2. Germline V gene sequence: CDR1 DFQATT, CDR2 SNEGSKA (reference sequence). The J segment lost 6 bases and the V segment lost 0 bases, leaving 3 bases of the junction unmatched. This CDR3 has 14 amino acids. The CDR3 bases are TGCAGTGCTAGAGACCAGACTAGCGGCAATGAGCAGTTCTTC. Protein sequence: CSARDQTSGNEQFF.

At least ten counts were recorded for this clonotype. The chain is built from TRBV7-9 and TRBJ2-7; no reliable D call. The germline gives CDR1 SEHNR, CDR2 FQNEAQ (reference sequence). V lost 5 bases to trimming and J lost 3 bases, with 14 bases between them. CDR3 length equals 14 residues. This chain's CDR3 is CASSPDQAYYEQYV. In nucleotides, the CDR3 is TGTGCCAGCAGCCCAGATCAGGCCTACTACGAGCAGTACGTC.

This clonotype was detected ten times or more. The rearrangement uses TRBV5-1 and TRBJ1-2, with D possibly matching TRBD1 (6 bases). The V gene lost 0 bases and the J gene lost 6 bases, with 9 bases spanning the gap. The germline CDR1 and CDR2 sequences are SGHRS and YFSETQ. The CDR3 has 13 amino acids. Here the CDR3 DNA reads TGCGCCAGCAGCTTGGCGGCAGGGGATGGCTACACCTTC. As protein: CASSLAAGDGYTF.

In this sample, this clonotype turned up a few times. The chain couples TRBV28 to TRBJ2-1; no definite D call. Germline CDR1 and CDR2: MDHEN and SYDVKM. Deletions cut 4 bases from V and 8 bases from J, with 9 bases between. The CDR3 covers 12 residues. CDR3 in amino acids: CASSYYGHEQFF. The DNA for the CDR3 is TGTGCCAGCAGTTATTATGGCCATGAGCAGTTCTTC.

This clonotype was recorded many times. The rearrangement uses TRBV7-9 and TRBJ1-2; 7 nucleotides align to TRBD1. Trimming removed 5 bases from V and 4 bases from J; junction bases left unmatched: 4. Germline CDR1 SEHNR, CDR2 FQNEAQ (reference sequence). CDR3 length equals 13 residues. The CDR3 is CASSLGTVYGYTF. CDR3 DNA sequence: TGTGCCAGCAGCCTAGGGACAGTCTATGGCTACACCTTC.

This chain uses TRBV27 with TRBJ1-5; TRBD1 agrees at 9 bases. With V trimmed by 5 bases and J by 2 bases, 10 bases remained unmatched. The CDR3 extends over 17 amino acids. The germline V gene has CDR1 MNHEY and CDR2 SMNVEV (reference sequence). Here the CDR3 DNA reads TGTGCCAGCAGTCTCGGACAGGGGATGGTGGGCAATCAGCCCCAGCATTTT. Translation: CASSLGQGMVGNQPQHF.

The V and J genes are TRBV7-2 and TRBJ2-7, with TRBD2 identical over 11 bases. Germline V CDR1 and CDR2: SGHTA, FQGNSA. V trimming: 1 base; J trimming: 11 bases; junction bases outside the gene matches: 13. The CDR3 contains 16 residues. CDR3 bases: TGTGCCAGCAGCTTAGGGCTAGCGGGGGGAAGGAAGAAAAAGTACGTC. As protein: CASSLGLAGGRKKKYV.

The CDR3 coding sequence is TGTGCCAGTAGTCCCTCCCTGATCTATGGCTACACCTTC. Protein: CASSPSLIYGYTF. This chain links TRBV19 with TRBJ1-2; D uncertain. The CDR3 is 13 residues long. V lost 5 bases, J lost 4 bases, and 11 bases lay in between. CDR1 LNHDA and CDR2 SQIVND come from the germline V gene (reference sequence). Complete variable domain (other parts from reference TRBV19 and TRBJ1-2): DGGITQSPKYLFRKEGQNVTLSCEQNLNHDAMYWYRQDPGQGLRLIYYSQIVNDFQKGDIAEGYSVSREKKESFPLTVTSAQKNPTAFYLCASSPSLIYGYTFGSGTRLTVV.

V gene TRBV30 combines with J gene TRBJ1-1; D is unresolved. V gave up 2 bases and J gave up 1 base, with 8 bases separating them. CDR1 and CDR2 (germline): GTSNPN, SVGIG (reference sequence). This CDR3 is 13 amino acids long. The CDR3 reads CAWSFEGNTEAFF. CDR3 coding DNA: TGTGCCTGGAGTTTCGAAGGGAACACTGAAGCTTTCTTT.

This clonotype occurred a few times. The V and J genes are TRBV20-1 and TRBJ2-1, with unresolved D. The CDR3 is 11 residues long. CDR1 and CDR2 (germline): DFQATT, SNEGSKA (reference sequence). Trimming cost V 3 bases and J 5 bases, with 5 bases left between them. This CDR3 is CSASQNNEQFF. The CDR3 nucleotides read TGCAGTGCTAGTCAGAACAATGAGCAGTTCTTC.

The rearrangement uses TRBV6-6 and TRBJ1-3, with unresolved D. CDR3 size: 16 residues. V gave up 0 bases and J gave up 0 bases, with 9 bases separating them. Looked up from germline, CDR1 is MNHNY and CDR2 is SVGAGI (reference sequence). CDR3 nucleotides: TGTGCCAGCAGTTACTCTGAGCCCTTCTCTGGAAACACCATATATTTT. Its protein product is CASSYSEPFSGNTIYF.

This clonotype was picked up many times. The junction does not match germline at one end; this may be a read error. The chain couples TRBV4-1 to TRBJ1-1; 8 bases agree with TRBD1. The length of the CDR3 is 13 residues. Germline CDR1 MGHRA, CDR2 YSYEKL. CDR3 amino acids: CASSQGANTEAFF. Here the CDR3 DNA reads TGTGCCAGCAGCCAGGGGGCGAACACTGAAGCTTTCTTT.

V gene TRBV7-9 combines with J gene TRBJ2-3; 16 nucleotides line up with TRBD2. The CDR3 is 19 amino acids. Germline CDR1 reads SEHNR; CDR2 reads FQNEAQ (reference sequence). J was trimmed by 2 bases and V by 5 bases; bases with no gene match: 10. This chain's CDR3 is CASSRTGLAGGLVTDTQYF. CDR3 nucleotides: TGTGCCAGCAGCCGAACGGGACTAGCGGGGGGGCTTGTCACAGATACGCAGTATTTT.

This clonotype has a handful of counts. The chain is built from TRBV7-8 and TRBJ2-7; the match to TRBD1 covers 7 bases. Germline CDR1 and CDR2: SGHVS and FQNEAQ. The V and J ends lost 2 bases and 5 bases, in that order; junction bases with no gene match: 6. The CDR3 spans 14 residues. DNA of the CDR3: TGTGCCAGCAGCTTAAGAGGGGGCCCCGACGAGCAGTACTTC. The encoded protein is CASSLRGGPDEQYF.

This chain links TRBV27 with TRBJ1-2; D is unclear. V lost 6 bases to trimming and J lost 4 bases, with 18 bases between them. In germline, CDR1 is MNHEY, CDR2 SMNVEV (reference sequence). The CDR3 is 15 residues long. CDR3 region: CASRSDTGHFYGYTF. The CDR3, as DNA: TGTGCCAGCAGGTCTGACACTGGGCATTTCTATGGCTACACCTTC.

This clonotype was seen only a few times. The chain uses TRBV6-5 and TRBJ2-1; TRBD1 matches 12 bases. Germline V gene sequence: CDR1 MNHEY, CDR2 SVGAGI. The ends lost 6 bases at V and 8 bases at J; junction bases unmatched: 14. CDR3 size: 17 residues. CDR3 coding DNA: TGTGCCAGCAGCTTCTTCCCGGGGACAGGGGGCTGGGATGAGCAGTTCTTC. It is translated as CASSFFPGTGGWDEQFF.

J is TRBJ2-3 and V is TRBV27; TRBD2 might be the D (6 bases). The CDR3 length is 13 residues. Germline CDR1 and CDR2: MNHEY and SMNVEV (reference sequence). V lost 6 bases and J lost 5, with 12 bases in between. CDR3 loop: CASSPGTQDTQYF. DNA of the CDR3: TGTGCCAGCAGCCCGGGGACTCAAGATACGCAGTATTTT.

This clonotype showed up many times. The J gene is TRBJ1-1, the V gene TRBV6-1; D remains ambiguous. This CDR3 has 14 amino acids. With 3 bases removed from V and 1 base from J, the gap between germline ends came to 9 bases. Germline V CDR1 and CDR2: MNHNS, SASEGT. CDR3: CASSEEWENTEAFF. DNA of the CDR3: TGTGCCAGCAGTGAGGAGTGGGAGAACACTGAAGCTTTCTTT.

The V call is TRBV18, the J call TRBJ2-7, with D possibly matching TRBD1 (6 bases). Germline V gene lookup returns CDR1 KGHSH and CDR2 LQKENI. The V end was cut by 6 bases, the J end by 1 base, with 13 bases between. The CDR3 covers 14 residues. Written as DNA, the CDR3 is TGTGCCAGCTCTCCTCAAGACAGGTCCTACGAGCAGTACGTC. Translated: CASSPQDRSYEQYV.

In this sample, this clonotype turned up a few times. The chain employs TRBV6-6 and TRBJ2-3, with a possible D match to TRBD2 (5 bases). The V and J ends lost 2 bases and 3 bases respectively, with 15 bases between them. This CDR3 has 16 residues. Per the germline V gene, CDR1 is MNHNY and CDR2 is SVGAGI (reference sequence). The CDR3 DNA reads as TGTGCCAGCAGTTACCTCTCGATCCCGGGGACAGATACGCAGTATTTT. This sequence encodes CASSYLSIPGTDTQYF.

This clonotype has just a few counts. Sequence at one end of the junction differs from germline and may be a read error. The J gene is TRBJ2-5, the V gene TRBV6-2 or TRBV6-3, with D unclear. The CDR3 is 13 residues long. The germline V gene has CDR1 MNHEY and CDR2 SVGEGT. The CDR3 DNA reads as TGTGCCAGCAATTACCTAAGTCGGGAGACCCAGTACTTC. Amino acid sequence: CASNYLSRETQYF.

This clonotype was detected only a few times. The chain has TRBV7-6 and TRBJ2-7, with a tentative D call TRBD1 (6 bases). The germline CDR1 and CDR2 sequences are SGHVS and FNYEAQ. V shed 5 bases and J shed 1 base, with 12 bases lying between them. The CDR3 loop spans 14 amino acids. CDR3 bases: TGTGCCAGCAGCCCATATACAGGGTCCTACGAGCAGTACGTC. Protein: CASSPYTGSYEQYV.

This clonotype was seen more than once but under ten times. The genes are TRBV27 and TRBJ2-1; D is unresolved. V was cut by 0 bases and J by 7 bases, with 10 bases left in between. Germline values: CDR1 MNHEY, CDR2 SMNVEV (reference sequence). This CDR3 has 14 amino acids. In DNA, the CDR3 is TGTGCCAGCAGTTTATCGCTCCTTATAAATGAGCAGTTCTTC. Translated, it gives CASSLSLLINEQFF.

The rearrangement uses TRBV10-3 and TRBJ2-2; the D gene could be TRBD1 or TRBD2 (5 bases each). Trimming cost V 9 bases and J 5 bases, with 13 bases left between them. Germline assignment: CDR1 ENHRY and CDR2 SYGVKD. The CDR3 spans 13 residues. DNA of the CDR3: TGTGCCATATTAACCGAGGGGACCGGGGAGCTGTTTTTT. Protein: CAILTEGTGELFF.

This chain links TRBV5-6 with TRBJ1-2, with TRBD1 identical over 8 bases. The CDR3 covers 15 residues. J gave up 5 bases and V 0 bases, and 6 bases lay outside the gene matches. CDR1 is SGHDT and CDR2 is YYEEEE in the germline V gene. CDR3 DNA sequence: TGTGCCAGCAGCTTGGGGACAGGGTGGCGATATGGCTACACCTTC. Protein sequence: CASSLGTGWRYGYTF.

This chain connects TRBV10-3 to TRBJ2-7; D may correspond to TRBD1 or TRBD2 (5 bases each). Germline loops: CDR1 ENHRY, CDR2 SYGVKD. This CDR3 contains 15 residues. V gave up 6 bases and J gave up 1 base, with 16 bases separating them. The CDR3 reads CAIRTGTDISYEQYF. The CDR3, as DNA: TGTGCCATCAGAACCGGGACGGACATTTCCTACGAGCAGTACTTC.

In its sample, this clonotype was seen a few times. This chain uses TRBV10-3 with TRBJ2-7, with D possibly TRBD2 on 5 matching bases. The germline gives CDR1 ENHRY, CDR2 SYGVKD. Trimming stripped 8 bases from V and 3 bases from J, with 20 bases between. The CDR3 is 15 residues long. In DNA form, the CDR3 reads TGTGCCATCGCCCCGAGGGCAGGACCCTTCTACGAGCAGTACGTC. This translates into CAIAPRAGPFYEQYV.

With respect to this clonotype: A read error may account for a junction end that differs from germline. The genes are TRBV5-1 and TRBJ2-6; the D is unclear. CDR1 and CDR2 (germline): SGHRS, YFSETQ. The CDR3 consists of 11 residues. CDR3 amino acids: CASRGPNVFAF. The CDR3 bases are TGCGCCAGCAGAGGCCCCAACGTCTTCGCTTTC.

This clonotype has ten or more counts. The chain recombines TRBV7-6 with TRBJ2-3; 8 nucleotides line up with TRBD2. Looked up from germline, CDR1 is SGHVS and CDR2 is FNYEAQ. There are 17 residues in the CDR3. Trimming removed 5 bases from V and 0 bases from J; junction bases left unmatched: 10. Here the CDR3 reads CASSIIAGQGSTDTQYF. CDR3 nucleotides: TGTGCCAGCAGCATAATAGCGGGGCAAGGAAGCACAGATACGCAGTATTTT. The whole variable domain, remainder taken from reference TRBV7-6 and TRBJ2-3, is GAGVSQSPRYKVTKRGQDVALRCDPISGHVSLYWYRQALGQGPEFLTYFNYEAQQDKSGLPNDRFSAERPEGSISTLTIQRTEQRDSAMYRCASSIIAGQGSTDTQYFGPGTRLTVL.

The chain joins TRBV6-1 to TRBJ2-7, with D perhaps given as TRBD1 or TRBD2 (6 bases each). Per the germline V gene, CDR1 is MNHNS and CDR2 is SASEGT. V was shortened by 8 bases and J by 7 bases, with 21 bases between the two germline ends. The CDR3 spans 14 residues. The CDR3 sequence: CASALKGGSREQYF. The DNA of the CDR3 is TGTGCCAGCGCTCTGAAGGGGGGTTCGAGGGAGCAGTACTTC.